Following are 28 T cell receptor beta chains from one sample sequenced in a study of blood T cell repertoires in COVID-19 (dated by TCRdb to the early 2020s). The library was obtained by the immunoSEQ multiplex PCR assay. This is the immuneACCESS table as TCRdb keeps it, with only in-frame sequences that have V and J called. A part of the clones is gone; compared with another copy, unresolved V genes explain less than half, and the rest is unexplained. The sample table contains 200,000 to 250,000 clones; only one count was recorded for approximately 91% of them. The top ten hold approximately 2.6% of the sample. Sequences were obtained from peripheral blood. Receptors were obtained from a woman aged 55-75 years with acute or convalescent COVID-19.

The genes are TRBV21-1 and TRBJ2-7; TRBD2, the table's D call, lacks a check against the DNA. TRBV21-1 is noted as a pseudogene. The CDR3 totals 18 residues. This chain's CDR3 is CASSKGHRVRSATYEQYF. In nucleotides, the CDR3 is TGTGCCAGCAGCAAAGGTCATCGGGTTAGGTCGGCTACCTACGAGCAGTACTTC.

The chain employs TRBV7-2 and TRBJ2-1; the D gene is possibly TRBD2 (6 bases). This CDR3 contains 13 residues. Germline assignment: CDR1 SGHTA and CDR2 FQGNSA. Trimming shortened V by 1 base and J by 8 bases, and 9 bases separated the two germline ends. CDR3 residues: CASSLGRGYEQFF. In nucleotides, the CDR3 is TGTGCCAGCAGCTTAGGCCGGGGGTATGAGCAGTTCTTC.

This rearrangement joins TRBV14 to TRBJ2-3; unclear D gene. This CDR3 contains 13 residues. CDR1 and CDR2 (germline): SGHDN, FVKESK. V lost 3 bases and J lost 6, with 10 bases in between. In nucleotides, the CDR3 is TGTGCCAGCAGCCAGCAGTATTCGGATACGCAGTATTTT. Its translation: CASSQQYSDTQYF. The full variable domain, completed using reference TRBV14 and TRBJ2-3, is EAGVTQFPSHSVIEKGQTVTLRCDPISGHDNLYWYRRVMGKEIKFLLHFVKESKQDESGMPNNRFLAERTGGTYSTLKVQPAELEDSGVYFCASSQQYSDTQYFGPGTRLTVL.

This chain uses TRBV3-1 (or the pseudogene TRBV3-2) with TRBJ2-1; D unresolved. The CDR3 extends over 12 amino acids. V lost 2 bases and J 6 bases, leaving 5 bases between the germline ends. Per the germline V gene, CDR1 is LGHDT and CDR2 is YNNKEL (reference sequence). The CDR3 sequence is CASSQLSNEQFF. Written as DNA, the CDR3 is TGTGCCAGCAGCCAACTTAGCAATGAGCAGTTCTTC.

The chain uses TRBV11-2 and TRBJ2-7; a possible D gene is TRBD1 (6 bases). This CDR3 region has 13 residues. Looked up from germline, CDR1 is SGHAT and CDR2 is FQNNGV. V lost 4 bases, J lost 6 bases, and 13 bases lay in between. The CDR3 region has the DNA TGTGCCAGCAGCTACACGTCAGGGGTCGAGCAGTACTTC. Its protein is CASSYTSGVEQYF.

The V gene is TRBV19, the J gene TRBJ2-1, with 8 bases that match TRBD1. The CDR3 consists of 17 residues. Unmatched junction bases numbered 19, after V lost 3 bases and J lost 12 bases. Germline V CDR1 and CDR2: LNHDA, SQIVND (reference sequence). In nucleotides, the CDR3 is TGTGCCAGTAGTATTTCGGCCCAGGGGGCCTCTACAGGGGTGCAGTTCTTC. Its translation is CASSISAQGASTGVQFF.

The count of this clone is one. This rearrangement joins TRBV7-3 to TRBJ2-1; TRBD2 matches 8 bases. Germline CDR1 reads SGHTA; CDR2 reads FQGTGA. The CDR3 totals 14 residues. Trimming removed 3 bases from V and 5 bases from J; junction bases left unmatched: 3. The CDR3 loop reads CASSFGTRDNEQFF. As DNA, the CDR3 is TGTGCCAGCAGCTTCGGGACTAGGGACAATGAGCAGTTCTTC.

The V gene is TRBV7-3, the J gene TRBJ2-3; 9 positions match TRBD1. Germline V gene sequence: CDR1 SGHTA, CDR2 FQGTGA. Trimming at V came to 2 bases and at J to 0 bases, leaving 6 bases not matched to a gene. The CDR3 runs to 17 residues. In DNA form, the CDR3 reads TGTGCCAGCAGCTTACGGGGACAGGGACCTAGCACAGATACGCAGTATTTT. Translating gives CASSLRGQGPSTDTQYF.

This clone was observed a single time. The rearrangement links TRBV18 to TRBJ1-3; D unresolved. V was cut by 1 base and J by 3 bases, with 22 bases left in between. CDR1 and CDR2 (germline): KGHSH, LQKENI. The CDR3 consists of 19 residues. For the CDR3, the DNA is TGTGCCAGCTCACCACTTGGGGAGGGAAGAGACCCGTTTGGAAACACCATATATTTT. Translation gives CASSPLGEGRDPFGNTIYF.

The chain uses TRBV9 and TRBJ1-1, with 7 bases identical to TRBD1. Germline assignment: CDR1 SGDLS and CDR2 YYNGEE. The CDR3 length is 15 residues. J gave up 1 base and V 5 bases, and 8 bases lay outside the gene matches. Here the CDR3 DNA reads TGTGCCAGCAGTGGGGGCAGGGGGAGGAACACTGAAGCTTTCTTT. As protein: CASSGGRGRNTEAFF.

The genes are TRBV2 and TRBJ2-1; 11 positions agree with TRBD2. The CDR3 is 16 amino acids. V lost 7 bases to trimming and J lost 7 bases; unmatched junction nucleotides: 12. Looked up from germline, CDR1 is SNHLY and CDR2 is FYNNEI. The CDR3 loop reads CASKIPLAGVRNEQFF. CDR3 nucleotides: TGTGCCAGCAAGATTCCACTAGCGGGAGTTAGGAATGAGCAGTTCTTC.

The rearrangement joins TRBV19 to TRBJ2-7; no definite D call. The V gene's germline CDR1 is LNHDA and CDR2 SQIVND (reference sequence). With 4 bases removed from V and 0 bases from J, the gap between germline ends came to 7 bases. The CDR3 extends over 13 amino acids. The CDR3 DNA is TGTGCCAGTAGTACCACAAGCTCCTACGAGCAGTACTTC. It yields the protein CASSTTSSYEQYF.

The chain recombines TRBV6-2 or TRBV6-3 with TRBJ2-1; D remains ambiguous. This CDR3 spans 12 amino acids. In germline, CDR1 is MNHEY, CDR2 SVGEGT. With 6 bases removed from V and 6 bases from J, the gap between germline ends came to 9 bases. CDR3 nucleotide sequence: TGTGCCAGCAGCTCGAACACCAATGAGCAGTTCTTC. This gives the protein CASSSNTNEQFF.

This clone has just a few counts. The V gene is TRBV14, the J gene TRBJ1-1; 7 bases line up with TRBD1. Germline loops: CDR1 SGHDN, CDR2 FVKESK. With 2 bases clipped from V and 1 base from J, the junction kept 4 bases outside the gene matches. This CDR3 has 15 residues. CDR3 in amino acids: CASSQSTGQNTEAFF. In nucleotides, the CDR3 is TGTGCCAGCAGCCAATCGACAGGGCAGAACACTGAAGCTTTCTTT.

This clone was seen once. This chain connects TRBV7-9 to TRBJ2-1, with unresolved D. The CDR3 is 16 amino acids. V was clipped by 3 bases and J by 0 bases, with 12 bases between them. Germline CDR1 is SEHNR and CDR2 is FQNEAQ (reference sequence). The DNA for the CDR3 is TGTGCCAGCAGCTTTATAGCTGGCCCCTCCTACAATGAGCAGTTCTTC. It encodes CASSFIAGPSYNEQFF.

With regard to this clone: Germline and junction disagree at one end, which may indicate a read error. The chain carries TRBV30 and TRBJ2-1; 10 nucleotides agree with TRBD1. The CDR3 is made up of 14 amino acids. Germline V gene lookup returns CDR1 GTSNPN and CDR2 SVGIG (reference sequence). CDR3 sequence (DNA): TGTGCCTGGAGGCCGGGACAGGGGTACAGTGAGCAGTTCTTC. Protein sequence: CAWRPGQGYSEQFF.

V gene TRBV28 combines with J gene TRBJ1-4; D perhaps matches TRBD1 (6 bases). CDR1 is MDHEN, CDR2 SYDVKM, per germline. The V gene lost 4 bases and the J gene lost 0 bases, with 12 bases spanning the gap. The CDR3 contains 16 residues. This CDR3 reads CASSSLDRPTNEKLFF. The DNA for the CDR3 is TGTGCCAGCAGTTCCCTTGACAGGCCAACTAATGAAAAACTGTTTTTT.

The chain uses TRBV30 and TRBJ2-7, with a tentative D call TRBD1 (5 bases). CDR3 size: 13 residues. CDR1 is GTSNPN and CDR2 is SVGIG in the germline V gene (reference sequence). The V gene lost 2 bases and the J gene lost 3 bases, with 11 bases spanning the gap. Here the CDR3 DNA reads TGTGCCTGGAGTTCACCCAGGGTCTACGAGCAGTACTTC. The encoded protein is CAWSSPRVYEQYF.

This rearrangement joins TRBV20-1 to TRBJ1-2, with D possibly matching TRBD1 (5 bases). This CDR3 is 11 amino acids long. Germline V gene data show CDR1 as DFQATT and CDR2 as SNEGSKA (reference sequence). CDR3 DNA: TGCAAGGTCAGGGTTGACTATGGCTACACCTTC. Translating gives CKVRVDYGYTF.

The gene calls are TRBV5-1 and TRBJ2-1, with 8 bases that match TRBD2. Trimming cost V 3 bases and J 5 bases; bases outside gene matches: 19. The CDR3 consists of 19 residues. Germline CDR1 is SGHRS and CDR2 is YFSETQ. As DNA, the CDR3 is TGCGCCAGCAGCTCTCGGACCGGGGGGGTTACCGTGGGGAACAATGAGCAGTTCTTC. Protein product: CASSSRTGGVTVGNNEQFF.

The V gene is TRBV18, the J gene TRBJ2-5; 12 bases line up with TRBD2. This CDR3 has 14 amino acids. Looked up from germline, CDR1 is KGHSH and CDR2 is LQKENI. V lost 4 bases and J lost 4; bases outside the gene matches: 1. The CDR3 here is CASSQTSGRETQYF. The CDR3 DNA sequence: TGTGCCAGCTCACAGACTAGCGGGAGAGAGACCCAGTACTTC.

V is TRBV9 and J is TRBJ1-6; 7 bases line up with TRBD1. Looked up from germline, CDR1 is SGDLS and CDR2 is YYNGEE. Trimming took 4 bases from V and 6 from J; bases not matched to a gene: 7. CDR3 length equals 15 residues. CDR3 DNA sequence: TGTGCCAGCAGCCTGTCGGGACAGACTAATTCACCCCTCCACTTT. Protein product: CASSLSGQTNSPLHF. The full variable domain, with the rest looked up from reference TRBV9 and TRBJ1-6, is DSGVTQTPKHLITATGQRVTLRCSPRSGDLSVYWYQQSLDQGLQFLIQYYNGEERAKGNILERFSAQQFPDLHSELNLSSLELGDSALYFCASSLSGQTNSPLHFGNGTRLTVT.

This clone turned up a few times. The gene calls are TRBV4-3 and TRBJ2-7; TRBD1 might be the D (5 bases). Germline V lookup: CDR1 LGHNA, CDR2 YSLEER. V shed 0 bases and J shed 7 bases, with 10 bases lying between them. CDR3 length equals 13 residues. Here the CDR3 DNA reads TGCGCCAGCAGCCAAGATTTTTCAGGGGAGCAGTACTTC. This gives the protein CASSQDFSGEQYF.

This rearrangement joins TRBV20-1 to TRBJ1-1, with TRBD1 matching over 9 bases. The V and J ends lost 3 bases and 5 bases, in that order; junction bases with no gene match: 7. Germline CDR1 reads DFQATT; CDR2 reads SNEGSKA (reference sequence). The length of the CDR3 is 14 residues. The CDR3 DNA reads TGCAGTGCTAGTTCCTTACAGGGGGCGACTGAAGCTTTCTTT. The encoded protein is CSASSLQGATEAFF.

The chain links TRBV12-3 or TRBV12-4 to TRBJ1-2; D is unclear. V was pared by 5 bases and J by 4 bases, with 5 bases between. The CDR3 runs 11 residues. The CDR3 loop reads CASSERYGYTF. The CDR3 DNA follows: TGTGCCAGCAGTGAGCGCTATGGCTACACCTTC.

This clone was counted ten times or more. The chain couples TRBV7-3 to TRBJ1-1, with D perhaps TRBD1 (5 bases). CDR3 length: 13 amino acids. CDR1 SGHTA and CDR2 FQGTGA come from the germline V gene. With 1 base removed from V and 4 bases from J, the gap between germline ends came to 7 bases. CDR3 nucleotides: TGTGCCAGCAGCTTAATCCAGGGCACTGAAGCTTTCTTT. Residues: CASSLIQGTEAFF.

J is TRBJ1-4 and V is TRBV6-5, with D unresolved. The germline V gene encodes CDR1 MNHEY and CDR2 SVGAGI. The CDR3 has 14 residues. The V end lost 5 bases, the J end lost 1 base, and 8 bases lay between the germline ends. The CDR3, as DNA: TGTGCCAGCAGTCGCGCTTTAACTAATGAAAAACTGTTTTTT. Encoded protein: CASSRALTNEKLFF.

CDR3 protein: CATSDPVYGYTF. The CDR3 region has the DNA TGTGCCACCAGTGACCCTGTCTATGGCTACACCTTC. The V call is TRBV24-1, the J call TRBJ1-2; D is unresolved. Germline V gene data show CDR1 as KGHDR and CDR2 as SFDVKD. This CDR3 spans 12 amino acids. With 4 bases removed from V and 4 bases from J, the gap between germline ends came to 6 bases.